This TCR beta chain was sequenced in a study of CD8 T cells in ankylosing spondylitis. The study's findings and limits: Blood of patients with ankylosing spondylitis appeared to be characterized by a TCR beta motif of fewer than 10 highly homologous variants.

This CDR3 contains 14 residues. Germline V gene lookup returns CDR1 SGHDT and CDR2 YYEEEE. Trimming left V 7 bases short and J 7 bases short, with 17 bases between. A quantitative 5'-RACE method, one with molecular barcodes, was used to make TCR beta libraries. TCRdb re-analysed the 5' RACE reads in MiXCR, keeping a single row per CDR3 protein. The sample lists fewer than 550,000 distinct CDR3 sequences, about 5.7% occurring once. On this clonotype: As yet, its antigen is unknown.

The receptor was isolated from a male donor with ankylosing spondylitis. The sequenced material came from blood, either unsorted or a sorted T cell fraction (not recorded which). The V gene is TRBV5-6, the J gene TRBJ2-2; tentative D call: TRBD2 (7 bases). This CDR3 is CASGPGGLSGELFF. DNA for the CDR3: TGTGCCAGCGGCCCCGGGGGGCTCAGCGGGGAGCTGTTTTTT.